The 10 T cell receptor beta chains given below trace back to one sample, sequenced in a study of PD-1 blockade in classical Hodgkin lymphoma. Clones were read by immunoSEQ multiplex PCR, and TCRdb kept only the in-frame ones, dropping some. The table includes roughly 30,000 clones, 65% to 85% detected once. Time point indicated: cycle 4 day 1 (C4D1), after around six weeks of nivolumab. There was relapse after autologous stem cell transplantation in every patient, and there was variation in brentuximab vedotin exposure. The sample consisted of peripheral blood mononuclear cells (PBMCs), taken before the fourth cycle of nivolumab. The origin of the receptors is a human donor with classical Hodgkin lymphoma.

By sample share, this clone is medium-sized. This chain connects TRBV5-1 to TRBJ1-3; D unresolved. The V end lost 2 bases, the J end lost 9 bases, and 12 bases lay between the germline ends. There are 13 residues in the CDR3. Germline CDR1 SGHRS, CDR2 YFSETQ. As DNA, the CDR3 is TGCGCCAGCAGCTTTGCCCCCTTAGGCACCATATATTTT. As protein: CASSFAPLGTIYF.

The chain's CDR3 is CASSLDWGWVENTEAFF. The CDR3 DNA sequence: TGTGCCAGCAGCTTAGATTGGGGGTGGGTAGAGAACACTGAAGCTTTCTTT. This chain connects TRBV11-3 to TRBJ1-1, with a tentative D call TRBD1 (5 bases). There are 17 residues in the CDR3. Germline V gene sequence: CDR1 SGHNT, CDR2 YENEEA. Trimming left V 0 bases short and J 1 base short, with 15 bases between.

The gene calls are TRBV25-1 and TRBJ1-5, with 8 bases matching TRBD1. The J segment lost 1 base and the V segment lost 3 bases, leaving 5 bases of the junction unmatched. CDR1 MGHDK and CDR2 SYGVNS come from the germline V gene. The CDR3 loop spans 16 amino acids. CDR3 residues: CASSDNRGSSNQPQHF. DNA for the CDR3: TGTGCCAGCAGTGACAACAGGGGGTCGAGCAATCAGCCCCAGCATTTT.

This sequence joins TRBV4-2 and TRBJ2-2; 7 bases map to TRBD1. With V trimmed by 3 bases and J by 5 bases, 6 bases remained unmatched. CDR1 and CDR2 (germline): LGHNA, YNFKEQ. CDR3 size: 15 residues. CDR3 amino acids: CASSQPGQYTGELFF. CDR3 bases: TGTGCCAGCAGCCAGCCGGGACAGTATACCGGGGAGCTGTTTTTT.

V is TRBV10-3 and J is TRBJ1-1; 8 bases line up with TRBD1. From germline, CDR1 is ENHRY and CDR2 SYGVKD. V lost 3 bases to trimming and J lost 2 bases; unmatched junction nucleotides: 2. The CDR3 contains 14 residues. The CDR3 loop is CAISDRGLNTEAFF. The CDR3 region has the DNA TGTGCCATCAGTGACAGGGGGCTAAACACTGAAGCTTTCTTT.

This clone was seen more than once but under ten times. This rearrangement joins TRBV7-2 to TRBJ2-3; D is undetermined. This CDR3 contains 14 residues. Germline CDR1 and CDR2: SGHTA and FQGNSA. The V gene lost 1 base and the J gene lost 1 base, with 6 bases spanning the gap. CDR3 in amino acids: CASSLGSGTDTQYF. As DNA, the CDR3 is TGTGCCAGCAGCTTAGGAAGTGGCACAGATACGCAGTATTTT. Combining the CDR3 with reference TRBV7-2 and TRBJ2-3 gives the whole variable domain GAGVSQSPSNKVTEKGKDVELRCDPISGHTALYWYRQSLGQGLEFLIYFQGNSAPDKSGLPSDRFSAERTGGSVSTLTIQRTQQEDSAVYLCASSLGSGTDTQYFGPGTRLTVL.

The chain has TRBV2 and TRBJ2-5; D unclear. The ends were cut back, 6 bases at V and 3 bases at J, with 5 bases in the middle. Per germline, CDR1 SNHLY and CDR2 FYNNEI. The CDR3 length is 11 residues. The CDR3 bases are TGTGCCAGCAGATTAGAAGAGACCCAGTACTTC. This sequence encodes CASRLEETQYF.

The gene calls are TRBV28 and TRBJ1-2; no clear D gene. CDR3 length: 15 residues. Trimming took 4 bases from V and 2 from J, leaving 14 bases between them. Germline loops: CDR1 MDHEN, CDR2 SYDVKM. The CDR3 protein is CASSSGFWQNYGYTF. In nucleotides, the CDR3 is TGTGCCAGCAGTTCTGGTTTTTGGCAAAACTATGGCTACACCTTC.

This clone was detected once. The chain links TRBV5-1 to TRBJ1-6, with D uncertain. Germline V CDR1 and CDR2: SGHRS, YFSETQ. This CDR3 region has 16 residues. Trimming removed 5 bases at V and 0 bases at J, with 12 bases between. The CDR3 is CASRVEPSSYNSPLHF. The CDR3 coding sequence is TGCGCCAGCAGGGTAGAACCGAGCTCCTATAATTCACCCCTCCACTTT.

CDR3: CASSEVRLAGGNEQFF. The CDR3 DNA sequence: TGTGCCAGCAGTGAAGTCAGATTAGCGGGGGGCAATGAGCAGTTCTTC. This chain connects TRBV2 to TRBJ2-1; 10 bases line up with TRBD2. V lost 1 base to trimming and J lost 6 bases; unmatched junction nucleotides: 6. Germline V gene lookup returns CDR1 SNHLY and CDR2 FYNNEI. This CDR3 has 16 residues.